Presented here are 31 T cell receptor beta chains from one specimen sequenced in a study of shared clonotypes between healthy human individuals. CD45RO negativity and positive selection for CCR7 defined naive CD8 cells, a population that excluded terminally differentiated effector memory CD45RA+ cells. The table came from immunoSEQ multiplex PCR; TCRdb's copy has only in-frame clones and leaves some out. The profile covers about 680,000 clones, with about 90% appearing a single time and 24% taken by the ten largest. The sequenced material came from naive CD8+ T cells sorted from blood. The receptors shown here come from a man aged 30 to 45 in good health.

The CDR3 coding sequence is TGTGCCAGCAGCTTAGGGGTCCGAGGAAATAGCAATCAGCCCCAGCATTTT. It translates to CASSLGVRGNSNQPQHF. The chain employs TRBV5-8 and TRBJ1-5; tentatively, D is TRBD1 (5 bases). Trimming stripped 2 bases from V and 0 bases from J, with 15 bases between. This CDR3 region has 17 residues. Germline V gene sequence: CDR1 SGHTS, CDR2 YDEGEE.

The rearrangement links TRBV29-1 to TRBJ2-7; 7 bases align to TRBD1. The germline V gene encodes CDR1 SQVTM and CDR2 ANQGSEA. J lost 1 base, V lost 6 bases, and 9 bases had no gene match. The CDR3 extends over 14 amino acids. CDR3: CSVHSGQNSYEQYF. For the CDR3, the DNA is TGCAGCGTCCACTCGGGACAGAATTCCTACGAGCAGTACTTC.

The genes are TRBV11-2 and TRBJ2-2, with TRBD2 identical over 9 bases. Trimming took 1 base from V and 3 from J; bases not matched to a gene: 12. The CDR3 has 19 residues. Germline loops: CDR1 SGHAT, CDR2 FQNNGV. The CDR3, as DNA: TGTGCCAGCAGCTTAGGGGGCCCCCCTAGCGGGAAATACACCGGGGAGCTGTTTTTT. Translation gives CASSLGGPPSGKYTGELFF.

The chain uses TRBV9 and TRBJ2-2; D remains unclear. Per the germline V gene, CDR1 is SGDLS and CDR2 is YYNGEE. This CDR3 spans 17 amino acids. V lost 4 bases to trimming and J lost 2 bases, with 18 bases between them. The CDR3 is CASSMPGWGINTGELFF. As DNA, the CDR3 is TGTGCCAGCAGCATGCCAGGTTGGGGAATAAACACCGGGGAGCTGTTTTTT.

The chain carries TRBV4-2 and TRBJ2-3; D could derive from TRBD1 or TRBD2 (6 bases each). Trimming left V 0 bases short and J 0 bases short, with 13 bases between. CDR1 LGHNA and CDR2 YNFKEQ come from the germline V gene. The CDR3 has 17 amino acids. DNA of the CDR3: TGTGCCAGCAGCCAAGATCAAGGCGGGACAAGCACAGATACGCAGTATTTT. Its protein product is CASSQDQGGTSTDTQYF.

As for this clone: Additional DNA sequences in this sample encode the identical CDR3. The J gene is TRBJ1-2, the V gene TRBV2; D gene unclear. The CDR3 extends over 10 amino acids. Trimming cost V 3 bases and J 6 bases, with 2 bases left between them. The germline V gene encodes CDR1 SNHLY and CDR2 FYNNEI. CDR3 region: CASSDNGYTF. For the CDR3, the DNA is TGTGCCAGCAGTGATAATGGCTACACCTTC.

The rearrangement links TRBV28 to TRBJ2-3; no clear D. V gave up 7 bases and J gave up 0 bases, with 11 bases separating them. Germline V gene lookup returns CDR1 MDHEN and CDR2 SYDVKM. This CDR3 is 14 amino acids long. The CDR3 DNA reads TGTGCCAGCAAAGTAGGCCCTAGCACAGATACGCAGTATTTT. It is translated as CASKVGPSTDTQYF.

This clone was counted only a few times. The J gene is TRBJ2-7, the V gene TRBV27, with D possibly TRBD2 on 6 matching bases. The CDR3 spans 13 residues. The germline gives CDR1 MNHEY, CDR2 SMNVEV (reference sequence). As DNA, the CDR3 is TGTGCGACCAGGAGCGGAGGGGCCTACGAGCAGTACTTC. This sequence encodes CATRSGGAYEQYF.

This chain links TRBV19 with TRBJ2-1; perhaps TRBD1 as D (6 bases). This CDR3 has 17 amino acids. The germline gives CDR1 LNHDA, CDR2 SQIVND (reference sequence). The germline V and J ends were trimmed by 3 bases and 0 bases, with 15 bases remaining between them. As DNA, the CDR3 is TGTGCCAGTAGTATTGTAGGGACATTTAGCTCCTACAATGAGCAGTTCTTC. Its translation: CASSIVGTFSSYNEQFF.

CDR3 sequence: CATSRGSGFSGNTIYF. CDR3 nucleotide sequence: TGTGCCACCAGCAGAGGTTCAGGCTTCTCTGGAAACACCATATATTTT. The chain recombines TRBV15 with TRBJ1-3, with no clear D. The CDR3 totals 16 residues. V was clipped by 1 base and J by 0 bases, with 10 bases between them. CDR1 is LNHNV and CDR2 is YYDKDF in the germline V gene (reference sequence).

The chain has TRBV7-9 and TRBJ2-1, with 14 nucleotides matching TRBD2. Losses at the gene ends were 1 base for V and 8 bases for J; bases not matched to a gene: 4. The germline V gene has CDR1 SEHNR and CDR2 FQNEAQ (reference sequence). This CDR3 has 16 amino acids. The CDR3 loop reads CASSLGTSGRSDEQFF. Written as DNA, the CDR3 is TGTGCCAGCAGCTTAGGGACTAGCGGGAGGTCGGATGAGCAGTTCTTC.

This rearrangement joins TRBV6-1 to TRBJ1-5; possibly TRBD1 for D (5 bases). Per germline, CDR1 MNHNS and CDR2 SASEGT. Trimming took off 6 bases at V and 7 bases at J, with 16 bases between the two ends. The CDR3 has 14 amino acids. The CDR3 spells CASRNRDGLQPQHF. CDR3 nucleotide sequence: TGTGCCAGCAGAAACCGGGACGGCCTACAGCCCCAGCATTTT.

This clone was recorded a few times. The CDR3 DNA reads as TGTGCCAGCAGCCCCGGGACCCACTATGGCTACACCTTC. It is translated as CASSPGTHYGYTF. The chain combines TRBV7-9 with TRBJ1-2; perhaps TRBD1 as D (5 bases). Germline V gives CDR1 SEHNR, CDR2 FQNEAQ (reference sequence). The ends were cut back, 5 bases at V and 3 bases at J, with 10 bases in the middle. The CDR3 contains 13 residues.

The chain combines TRBV27 with TRBJ1-5, with no clear D. The CDR3 is 13 residues long. Per the germline V gene, CDR1 is MNHEY and CDR2 is SMNVEV (reference sequence). V was pared by 4 bases and J by 6 bases, with 10 bases between. The CDR3 spells CASSWVDGQPQHF. The CDR3 DNA reads as TGTGCCAGCAGTTGGGTCGACGGTCAGCCCCAGCATTTT.

This chain connects TRBV6-5 to TRBJ2-1; 7 nucleotides match TRBD2. Looked up from germline, CDR1 is MNHEY and CDR2 is SVGAGI. The CDR3 has 13 residues. V trimming: 3 bases; J trimming: 9 bases; junction bases outside the gene matches: 5. This CDR3 is CASSYITGGEQFF. For the CDR3, the DNA is TGTGCCAGCAGTTATATAACGGGGGGTGAGCAGTTCTTC.

The V gene is TRBV28, the J gene TRBJ2-3, with D tentatively TRBD2 (6 bases). The CDR3 totals 15 residues. V was cut by 3 bases and J by 2 bases, with 12 bases left in between. Germline V gene data show CDR1 as MDHEN and CDR2 as SYDVKM. In DNA, the CDR3 is TGTGCCAGCAGTTTCGGGGCGGGGACCACAGATACGCAGTATTTT. The encoded protein is CASSFGAGTTDTQYF.

The V and J genes are TRBV7-8 and TRBJ2-1; the D gene is possibly TRBD2 (5 bases). V gave up 6 bases and J gave up 3 bases, with 15 bases separating them. Germline V CDR1 and CDR2: SGHVS, FQNEAQ. The CDR3 spans 15 residues. The CDR3 nucleotides read TGTGCCAGCAGTGCTCTGGACTGGAACTACAATGAGCAGTTCTTC. Residues: CASSALDWNYNEQFF.

The chain couples TRBV5-5 to TRBJ2-1; either TRBD1 or TRBD2 may supply D (5 bases each). This CDR3 spans 16 amino acids. Trimming shortened V by 7 bases and J by 7 bases, and 24 bases separated the two germline ends. Germline loops: CDR1 SGHKS, CDR2 YYEKEE (reference sequence). CDR3 in amino acids: CASSGRGWLFWNEQFF. The CDR3 nucleotides read TGTGCCAGCTCGGGAAGGGGTTGGCTTTTTTGGAATGAGCAGTTCTTC.

In this sample, this clone turned up once. J is TRBJ1-1 and V is TRBV7-6, with 7 bases identical to TRBD1. The germline CDR1 and CDR2 sequences are SGHVS and FNYEAQ. This CDR3 contains 17 residues. V lost 1 base and J lost 4; bases outside the gene matches: 12. The CDR3 DNA follows: TGTGCCAGCAGCTTAGGTCTGATTGAGGGGGCTGGCACTGAAGCTTTCTTT. Its translation is CASSLGLIEGAGTEAFF.

V usage is TRBV6-1 and J usage is TRBJ1-5; D is unclear. CDR3 size: 16 residues. Germline CDR1 MNHNS, CDR2 SASEGT. Trimming cost V 2 bases and J 0 bases, with 11 bases left between them. The CDR3 loop is CASSEWLPYSNQPQHF. DNA for the CDR3: TGTGCCAGCAGTGAATGGTTACCGTATAGCAATCAGCCCCAGCATTTT.

This clone occurred once. This sequence joins TRBV27 and TRBJ2-1; 7 bases map to TRBD2. The CDR3 extends over 13 amino acids. The germline V gene has CDR1 MNHEY and CDR2 SMNVEV (reference sequence). V trimming: 6 bases; J trimming: 6 bases; junction bases outside the gene matches: 5. The CDR3 region has the DNA TGTGCCAGCAGCCCAGCGGGATCCAATGAGCAGTTCTTC. This translates into CASSPAGSNEQFF.

The chain employs TRBV28 and TRBJ2-7; D possibly corresponds to TRBD1 (6 bases). Trimming took off 6 bases at V and 0 bases at J, with 15 bases between the two ends. This CDR3 has 15 amino acids. Germline V lookup: CDR1 MDHEN, CDR2 SYDVKM. The CDR3 sequence is CASRWFTGSSYEQYF. DNA for the CDR3: TGTGCCAGCAGATGGTTTACAGGGAGCTCCTACGAGCAGTACTTC. The whole variable domain, filled in from reference TRBV28 and TRBJ2-7, reads DVKVTQSSRYLVKRTGEKVFLECVQDMDHENMFWYRQDPGLGLRLIYFSYDVKMKEKGDIPEGYSVSREKKERFSLILESASTNQTSMYLCASRWFTGSSYEQYFGPGTRLTVT.

There are a few counts of this clone. The identical CDR3 is also encoded by other nucleotide sequences in the sample. The chain has TRBV7-9 and TRBJ2-7; D is uncertain. The ends were cut back, 2 bases at V and 2 bases at J, with 4 bases in the middle. The CDR3 length is 12 residues. CDR1 is SEHNR, CDR2 FQNEAQ, per germline (reference sequence). The CDR3 reads CASSLNPYEQYF. CDR3 in DNA: TGTGCCAGCAGCTTAAATCCCTACGAGCAGTACTTC.

About this clone itself: This CDR3 is also generated by other DNA sequences in the sample. The gene calls are TRBV30 and TRBJ2-7, with D uncertain. The germline V gene has CDR1 GTSNPN and CDR2 SVGIG (reference sequence). The CDR3 loop spans 13 amino acids. Trimming removed 0 bases at V and 0 bases at J, with 6 bases between. CDR3 nucleotides: TGTGCCTGGAGTGTAGGTGGCTCCTACGAGCAGTACTTC. Translated, it gives CAWSVGGSYEQYF.

This sequence joins TRBV6-1 and TRBJ2-7; D may be TRBD1 (5 bases). Germline V gene lookup returns CDR1 MNHNS and CDR2 SASEGT. There are 14 residues in the CDR3. V was clipped by 5 bases and J by 0 bases, with 11 bases between them. The CDR3 DNA sequence: TGTGCCAGCAGTTCGAAGGGGCCCTCCTACGAGCAGTACTTC. It specifies CASSSKGPSYEQYF.

The chain uses TRBV28 and TRBJ1-1, with 7 bases that match TRBD1. With 6 bases clipped from V and 0 bases from J, the junction kept 7 bases outside the gene matches. CDR1 MDHEN and CDR2 SYDVKM come from the germline V gene. This CDR3 comprises 15 residues. In DNA form, the CDR3 reads TGTGCCAGCAGCCCCTTGGACAGGATGAACACTGAAGCTTTCTTT. This gives the protein CASSPLDRMNTEAFF. Together with reference TRBV28 and TRBJ1-1, the CDR3 gives the full variable domain: DVKVTQSSRYLVKRTGEKVFLECVQDMDHENMFWYRQDPGLGLRLIYFSYDVKMKEKGDIPEGYSVSREKKERFSLILESASTNQTSMYLCASSPLDRMNTEAFFGQGTRLTVV.

The J gene is TRBJ2-1, the V gene TRBV27; D remains ambiguous. The CDR3 has 12 residues. CDR1 is MNHEY, CDR2 SMNVEV, per germline (reference sequence). The ends were cut back, 9 bases at V and 7 bases at J, with 13 bases in the middle. For the CDR3, the DNA is TGTGCCAGAAGTCTAGTTGGGAATGAGCAGTTCTTC. Translation: CARSLVGNEQFF.

The V gene is TRBV5-1, the J gene TRBJ2-2; D uncertain. CDR1 SGHRS and CDR2 YFSETQ come from the germline V gene. Trimming stripped 2 bases from V and 1 base from J, with 6 bases between. The CDR3 covers 14 residues. This CDR3 is CASSFYGNTGELFF. In nucleotides, the CDR3 is TGCGCCAGCAGCTTTTACGGGAACACCGGGGAGCTGTTTTTT.

The rearrangement joins TRBV7-9 to TRBJ2-3, with 11 bases aligning to TRBD2. Germline V gene lookup returns CDR1 SEHNR and CDR2 FQNEAQ (reference sequence). The CDR3 loop spans 17 amino acids. Unmatched junction bases numbered 9, after V lost 5 bases and J lost 2 bases. DNA for the CDR3: TGTGCCAGCAGCGACACGGGACTAGCGGACTTCACAGATACGCAGTATTTT. Amino acids: CASSDTGLADFTDTQYF.

The chain joins TRBV13 to TRBJ2-1; D is ambiguous. V lost 0 bases to trimming and J lost 10 bases, with 13 bases between them. The germline V gene has CDR1 PRHDT and CDR2 FYEKMQ (reference sequence). The CDR3 sequence is 14 residues long. The CDR3 DNA sequence: TGTGCCAGCAGCTTAGGCCTTCAGACTGACGAGCAGTTCTTC. Translation: CASSLGLQTDEQFF. The variable domain in full, completed from reference TRBV13 and TRBJ2-1, reads AAGVIQSPRHLIKEKRETATLKCYPIPRHDTVYWYQQGPGQDPQFLISFYEKMQSDKGSIPDRFSAQQFSDYHSELNMSSLELGDSALYFCASSLGLQTDEQFFGPGTRLTVL.

J is TRBJ2-7 and V is TRBV2; D is ambiguous. V lost 4 bases and J lost 10, with 8 bases in between. Germline lookup yields CDR1 SNHLY and CDR2 FYNNEI. This CDR3 is 10 amino acids long. CDR3 sequence (DNA): TGTGCCAGCAGTGGAAGGGCCCAGTACTTC. Its protein product is CASSGRAQYF.